Shown below are 22 T cell receptor beta chains from a single sample sequenced in a study of graft-versus-host responses after intestinal transplantation. These receptors are not linked to any known antigen. Using immunoSEQ multiplex PCR, the repertoire was profiled, and TCRdb retains in-frame clones only, with some absent. The repertoire holds about 100,000 clones, 87% seen once, with 0.85% to 1% in the top ten. This specimen consisted of unstimulated CD4+ T cells sorted from spleen or lymph node cells, obtained before transplant. The receptors shown here come from a human donor who was the organ donor for an intestinal transplant.

In its sample, this clone was seen once. The chain is built from TRBV6-5 and TRBJ1-1; D remains ambiguous. This CDR3 has 11 residues. V was shortened by 8 bases and J by 9 bases, with 13 bases between the two germline ends. The germline V gene encodes CDR1 MNHEY and CDR2 SVGAGI. CDR3 residues: CASGRPLKAFF. CDR3 sequence (DNA): TGTGCCAGCGGCAGGCCCCTTAAAGCTTTCTTT.

The genes are TRBV5-4 and TRBJ2-2, with D uncertain. V gave up 4 bases and J gave up 1 base, with 14 bases separating them. In germline, CDR1 is SGHNT, CDR2 YYREEE (reference sequence). The CDR3 is 16 amino acids. The CDR3 spells CASSKGIFMNTGELFF. The CDR3 DNA sequence: TGTGCCAGCAGCAAAGGAATTTTTATGAACACCGGGGAGCTGTTTTTT.

The chain is built from TRBV5-1 and TRBJ2-1; D is tentatively TRBD1 or TRBD2 (5 bases each). The CDR3 runs 16 residues. CDR1 SGHRS and CDR2 YFSETQ come from the germline V gene. The germline V and J ends were trimmed by 4 bases and 0 bases, with 14 bases remaining between them. In DNA, the CDR3 is TGCGCCAGCAGCCTCGGGACCGCGAGCTCCTACAATGAGCAGTTCTTC. Protein sequence: CASSLGTASSYNEQFF.

V and J are TRBV2 and TRBJ1-4, with D maybe TRBD1 (6 bases). Per the germline V gene, CDR1 is SNHLY and CDR2 is FYNNEI. This CDR3 spans 16 amino acids. The V and J ends lost 4 bases and 6 bases respectively, with 18 bases between them. Here the CDR3 DNA reads TGTGCCAGCAGTGTTTACAGGGAAGGCGCCTATGAAAAACTGTTTTTT. Protein sequence: CASSVYREGAYEKLFF.

The chain links TRBV6-6 to TRBJ2-7, with a tentative D call TRBD2 (5 bases). V was pared by 0 bases and J by 10 bases, with 16 bases between. The CDR3 is made up of 14 amino acids. Per germline, CDR1 MNHNY and CDR2 SVGAGI (reference sequence). DNA of the CDR3: TGTGCCAGCAGTTACTCGGGAGAGGGCGAGGGTCAGTACTTC. This sequence encodes CASSYSGEGEGQYF.

The rearrangement joins TRBV5-8 to TRBJ2-1; possibly TRBD1 or TRBD2 for D (5 bases each). V was cut by 3 bases and J by 6 bases, with 22 bases left in between. CDR1 is SGHTS, CDR2 YDEGEE, per germline. The CDR3 runs to 17 residues. For the CDR3, the DNA is TGTGCCAGCAGCTCTGAGAGACCGGGACCCAAGTCCAATGAGCAGTTCTTC. Translating gives CASSSERPGPKSNEQFF.

CDR3 in amino acids: CAWMSPVGARYTEAFF. The CDR3 region has the DNA TGTGCCTGGATGTCCCCGGTAGGGGCTAGGTACACTGAAGCTTTCTTT. The chain has TRBV30 and TRBJ1-1; tentatively, D is TRBD1 (5 bases). The CDR3 is 16 amino acids. In germline, CDR1 is GTSNPN, CDR2 SVGIG (reference sequence). The germline V and J ends were trimmed by 4 bases and 3 bases, with 21 bases remaining between them.

The chain couples TRBV5-1 to TRBJ1-1, with a tentative D call TRBD1 (5 bases). The CDR3 spans 18 residues. Trimming cost V 2 bases and J 1 base, with 21 bases left between them. Germline CDR1 and CDR2: SGHRS and YFSETQ. CDR3 nucleotide sequence: TGCGCCAGCAGCTTTACACAGGTATTCGGGGCCAAGAACACTGAAGCTTTCTTT. Its translation is CASSFTQVFGAKNTEAFF.

This rearrangement joins TRBV25-1 to TRBJ2-1; no definite D call. The CDR3 loop spans 14 amino acids. V was pared by 4 bases and J by 4 bases, with 11 bases between. The germline gives CDR1 MGHDK, CDR2 SYGVNS. The CDR3 DNA follows: TGTGCCAGCAGTGGGGCTTTCGATTACAATGAGCAGTTCTTC. Its translation: CASSGAFDYNEQFF.

The chain joins TRBV30 to TRBJ1-3; D is unclear. The germline V gene has CDR1 GTSNPN and CDR2 SVGIG (reference sequence). CDR3 size: 14 residues. Trimming pared 0 bases from V and 3 bases from J, leaving 9 bases between. The CDR3 DNA follows: TGTGCCTGGAGTGTTAAGGGTTTTGGAAACACCATATATTTT. Translating gives CAWSVKGFGNTIYF.

This clone came up once. V gene TRBV25-1 combines with J gene TRBJ1-2, with 7 positions matching TRBD1. There are 13 residues in the CDR3. CDR1 MGHDK and CDR2 SYGVNS come from the germline V gene. The V gene end was trimmed by 3 bases and the J gene end by 8 bases; junction bases not matched to a gene: 6. The CDR3 DNA sequence: TGTGCCAGCAGTGATTGGGACAGAGGGGGCTACACCTTC. The encoded protein is CASSDWDRGGYTF.

The rearrangement links TRBV28 to TRBJ2-1; D tentatively fits TRBD1 or TRBD2 (6 bases each). CDR3 length: 18 amino acids. The V and J ends lost 5 bases and 4 bases respectively, with 24 bases between them. The germline V gene encodes CDR1 MDHEN and CDR2 SYDVKM. CDR3 sequence reads: CASSPPGVRGAQYNEQFF. The CDR3 DNA reads TGTGCCAGCAGTCCTCCTGGGGTGAGGGGGGCTCAATACAATGAGCAGTTCTTC.

The chain employs TRBV5-1 and TRBJ2-2, with a weak D call TRBD2 (6 bases). This CDR3 is built from 17 residues. Germline CDR1 is SGHRS and CDR2 is YFSETQ. Between the trimmed V and J ends, which lost 5 bases and 0 bases, there was a span of 17 bases. The CDR3 loop reads CASRGTWTNANTGELFF. The CDR3 DNA sequence: TGCGCCAGCAGAGGGACTTGGACGAACGCGAACACCGGGGAGCTGTTTTTT.

The V call is TRBV7-8, the J call TRBJ2-6; tentative D call: TRBD2 (5 bases). The CDR3 contains 18 residues. V lost 2 bases and J lost 2, with 16 bases in between. The germline gives CDR1 SGHVS, CDR2 FQNEAQ. As DNA, the CDR3 is TGTGCCAGCAGCTTATCTCGGACTTCCCTTACTGGGGCCAACGTCCTGACTTTC. Amino acid sequence: CASSLSRTSLTGANVLTF.

This chain uses TRBV29-1 with TRBJ1-2, with TRBD1 as a possible D gene (6 bases). The ends were cut back, 7 bases at V and 8 bases at J, with 17 bases in the middle. The CDR3 is made up of 12 amino acids. Germline V gives CDR1 SQVTM, CDR2 ANQGSEA. Written as DNA, the CDR3 is TGCAGCGCTCTCCTGGGGGCTGGAGGCTACACCTTC. This sequence encodes CSALLGAGGYTF.

The chain is built from TRBV6-1 and TRBJ2-1, with 8 bases matching TRBD1. The junction had 11 bases not matched to a gene; V was cut back by 6 bases and J by 7 bases. The CDR3 consists of 15 residues. In germline, CDR1 is MNHNS, CDR2 SASEGT. CDR3 amino acids: CASSPGWTGRNEQFF. The CDR3 DNA reads as TGTGCCAGCAGCCCGGGGTGGACAGGGCGGAATGAGCAGTTCTTC.

J is TRBJ1-5 and V is TRBV18; no clear D gene. This CDR3 region has 15 residues. Germline lookup yields CDR1 KGHSH and CDR2 LQKENI. Trimming removed 2 bases at V and 0 bases at J, with 8 bases between. The CDR3: CASSPTSGSNQPQHF. The CDR3 DNA reads as TGTGCCAGCTCACCAACCTCAGGTAGCAATCAGCCCCAGCATTTT.

The chain employs TRBV21-1 and TRBJ1-5. TRBV21-1 is tagged as a pseudogene. This CDR3 is 16 amino acids long. The DNA of the CDR3 is TGTGCCAGCAGCAAAAGTCCTGGGATACCCAATCAGCCCCAGCATTTT. Translating it yields CASSKSPGIPNQPQHF.

This rearrangement joins TRBV19 to TRBJ2-1, with D uncertain. This CDR3 has 14 residues. The germline V gene encodes CDR1 LNHDA and CDR2 SQIVND (reference sequence). Trimming pared 3 bases from V and 5 bases from J, leaving 11 bases between. DNA for the CDR3: TGTGCCAGTAGTATTATGGCCAGGAACAATGAGCAGTTCTTC. Translating gives CASSIMARNNEQFF. Looking up the rest from reference TRBV19 and TRBJ2-1 gives the full variable domain: DGGITQSPKYLFRKEGQNVTLSCEQNLNHDAMYWYRQDPGQGLRLIYYSQIVNDFQKGDIAEGYSVSREKKESFPLTVTSAQKNPTAFYLCASSIMARNNEQFFGPGTRLTVL.

The chain recombines TRBV19 with TRBJ1-3; D gene ambiguous. Trimming took 7 bases from V and 0 from J, leaving 7 bases between them. In germline, CDR1 is LNHDA, CDR2 SQIVND (reference sequence). This CDR3 spans 13 amino acids. CDR3 protein: CASMAVSGNTIYF. The CDR3 DNA is TGTGCCAGTATGGCGGTCTCTGGAAACACCATATATTTT.

This chain uses TRBV29-1 with TRBJ2-1, with no clear D. Germline-derived CDR1 and CDR2 are SQVTM and ANQGSEA. There are 14 residues in the CDR3. With 3 bases removed from V and 5 bases from J, the gap between germline ends came to 14 bases. The CDR3: CSVDSQKINNEQFF. The CDR3 nucleotides read TGCAGCGTTGACAGTCAGAAGATCAACAATGAGCAGTTCTTC.

The V and J genes are TRBV6-6 and TRBJ2-7; D unclear. The CDR3 has 14 residues. V was shortened by 2 bases and J by 0 bases, with 8 bases between the two germline ends. Germline CDR1 and CDR2: MNHNY and SVGAGI (reference sequence). The CDR3 DNA sequence: TGTGCCAGCAGTTACATCGGGCGCTCCTACGAGCAGTACTTC. This gives the protein CASSYIGRSYEQYF.